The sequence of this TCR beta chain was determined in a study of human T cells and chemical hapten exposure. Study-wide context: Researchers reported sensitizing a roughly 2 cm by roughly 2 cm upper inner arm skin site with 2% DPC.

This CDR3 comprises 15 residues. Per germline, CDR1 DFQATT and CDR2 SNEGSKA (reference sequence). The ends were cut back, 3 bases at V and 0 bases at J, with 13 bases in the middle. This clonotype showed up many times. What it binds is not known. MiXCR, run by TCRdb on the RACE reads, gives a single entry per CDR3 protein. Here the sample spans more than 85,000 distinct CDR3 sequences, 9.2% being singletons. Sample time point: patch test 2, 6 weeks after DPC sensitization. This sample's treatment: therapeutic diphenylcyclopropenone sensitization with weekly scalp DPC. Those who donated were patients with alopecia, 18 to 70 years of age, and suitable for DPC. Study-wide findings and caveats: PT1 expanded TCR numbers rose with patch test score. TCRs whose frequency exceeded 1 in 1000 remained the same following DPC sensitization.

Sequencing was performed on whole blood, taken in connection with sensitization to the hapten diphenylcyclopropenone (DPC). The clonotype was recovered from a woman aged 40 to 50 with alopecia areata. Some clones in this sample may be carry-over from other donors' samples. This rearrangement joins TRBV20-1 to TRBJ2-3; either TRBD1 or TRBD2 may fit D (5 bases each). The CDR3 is CSASSVGGSTDTQYF. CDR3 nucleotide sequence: TGCAGTGCTAGCTCCGTTGGGGGAAGCACAGATACGCAGTATTTT.